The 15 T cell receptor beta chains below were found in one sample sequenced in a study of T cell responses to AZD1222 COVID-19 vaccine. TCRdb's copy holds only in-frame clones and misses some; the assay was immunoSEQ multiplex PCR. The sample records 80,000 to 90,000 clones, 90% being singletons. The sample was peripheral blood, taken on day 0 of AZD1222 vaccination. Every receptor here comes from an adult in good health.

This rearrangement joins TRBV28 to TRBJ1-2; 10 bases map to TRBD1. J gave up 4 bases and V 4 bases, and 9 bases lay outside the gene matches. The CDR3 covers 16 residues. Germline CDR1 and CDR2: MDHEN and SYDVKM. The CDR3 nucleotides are TGTGCCAGCAGTTCCGGGACAGGGGCGGATGGCTATGGCTACACCTTC. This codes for CASSSGTGADGYGYTF.

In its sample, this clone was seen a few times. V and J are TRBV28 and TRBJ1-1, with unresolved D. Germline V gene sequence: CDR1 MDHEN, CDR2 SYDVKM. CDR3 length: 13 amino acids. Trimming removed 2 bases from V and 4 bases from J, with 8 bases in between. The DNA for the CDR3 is TGTGCCAGCAGTTTAGGAGGGCCCACTGAAGCTTTCTTT. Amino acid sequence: CASSLGGPTEAFF.

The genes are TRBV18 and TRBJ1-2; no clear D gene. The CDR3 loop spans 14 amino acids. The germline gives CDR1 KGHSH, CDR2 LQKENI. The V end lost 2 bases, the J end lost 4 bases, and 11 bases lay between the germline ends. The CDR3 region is CASSPVRAIYGYTF. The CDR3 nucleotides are TGTGCCAGCTCACCAGTCCGGGCCATCTATGGCTACACCTTC.

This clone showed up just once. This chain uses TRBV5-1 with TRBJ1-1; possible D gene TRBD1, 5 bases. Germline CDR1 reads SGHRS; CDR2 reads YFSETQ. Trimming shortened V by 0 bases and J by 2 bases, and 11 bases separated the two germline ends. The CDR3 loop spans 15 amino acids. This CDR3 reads CASSLERGINTEAFF. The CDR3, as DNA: TGCGCCAGCAGCTTGGAGAGGGGAATTAACACTGAAGCTTTCTTT.

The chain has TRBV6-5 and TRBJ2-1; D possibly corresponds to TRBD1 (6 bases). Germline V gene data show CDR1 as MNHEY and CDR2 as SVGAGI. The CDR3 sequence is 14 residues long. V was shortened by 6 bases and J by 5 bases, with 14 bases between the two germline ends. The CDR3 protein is CASRYERTDNEQFF. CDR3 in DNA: TGTGCCAGCAGATATGAAAGGACAGACAATGAGCAGTTCTTC.

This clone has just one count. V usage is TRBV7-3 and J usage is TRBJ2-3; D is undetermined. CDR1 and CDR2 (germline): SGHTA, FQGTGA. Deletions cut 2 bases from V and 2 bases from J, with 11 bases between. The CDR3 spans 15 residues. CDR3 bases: TGTGCCAGCAGCTTATGGGGTCAGGTCACAGATACGCAGTATTTT. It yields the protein CASSLWGQVTDTQYF.

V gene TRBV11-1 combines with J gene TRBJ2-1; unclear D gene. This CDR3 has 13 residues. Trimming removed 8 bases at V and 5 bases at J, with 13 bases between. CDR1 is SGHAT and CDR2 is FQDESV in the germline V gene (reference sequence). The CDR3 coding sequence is TGTGCCAGCTGGCACCTTGAAAACAATGAGCAGTTCTTC. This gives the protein CASWHLENNEQFF.

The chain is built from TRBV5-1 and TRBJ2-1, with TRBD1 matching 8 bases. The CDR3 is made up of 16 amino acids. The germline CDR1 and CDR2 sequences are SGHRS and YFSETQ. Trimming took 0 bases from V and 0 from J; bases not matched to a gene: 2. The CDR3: CASSLGTGSSYNEQFF. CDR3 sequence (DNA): TGCGCCAGCAGCTTGGGGACAGGGAGCTCCTACAATGAGCAGTTCTTC. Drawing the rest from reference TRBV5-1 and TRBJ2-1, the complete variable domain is KAGVTQTPRYLIKTRGQQVTLSCSPISGHRSVSWYQQTPGQGLQFLFEYFSETQRNKGNFPGRFSGRQFSNSRSEMNVSTLELGDSALYLCASSLGTGSSYNEQFFGPGTRLTVL.

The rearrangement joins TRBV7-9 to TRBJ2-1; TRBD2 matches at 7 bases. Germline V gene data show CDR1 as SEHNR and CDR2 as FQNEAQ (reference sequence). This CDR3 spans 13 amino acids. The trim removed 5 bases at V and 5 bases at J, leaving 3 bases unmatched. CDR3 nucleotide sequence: TGTGCCAGCAGCACCGGGACTAACAATGAGCAGTTCTTC. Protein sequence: CASSTGTNNEQFF.

This CDR3 reads CASSVYKGVDSGANVLTF. The CDR3 DNA reads as TGTGCCAGCAGCGTCTATAAGGGGGTCGATAGTGGGGCCAACGTCCTGACTTTC. The gene calls are TRBV5-8 and TRBJ2-6; D is possibly TRBD1 (6 bases). Per the germline V gene, CDR1 is SGHTS and CDR2 is YDEGEE. The CDR3 contains 18 residues. V was shortened by 4 bases and J by 3 bases, with 20 bases between the two germline ends.

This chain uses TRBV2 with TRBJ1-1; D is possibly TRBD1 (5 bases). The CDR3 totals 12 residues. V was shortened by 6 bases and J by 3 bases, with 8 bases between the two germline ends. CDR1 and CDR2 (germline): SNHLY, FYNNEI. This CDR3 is CASRQGDTEAFF. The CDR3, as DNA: TGTGCCAGCAGGCAGGGAGACACTGAAGCTTTCTTT.

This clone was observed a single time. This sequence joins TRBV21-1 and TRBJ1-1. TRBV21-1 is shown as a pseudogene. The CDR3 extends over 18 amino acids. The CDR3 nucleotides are TGTGCCAGCAGCAAAGAAATTGTCGGGGTCCCGATGAACACTGAAGCTTTCTTT. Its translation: CASSKEIVGVPMNTEAFF.

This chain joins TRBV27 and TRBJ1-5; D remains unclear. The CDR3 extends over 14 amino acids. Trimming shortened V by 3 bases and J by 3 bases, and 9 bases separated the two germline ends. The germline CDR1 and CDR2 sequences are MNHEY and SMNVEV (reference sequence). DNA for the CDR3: TGTGCCAGCAGTTTCGACCCTTTCAATCAGCCCCAGCATTTT. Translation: CASSFDPFNQPQHF.

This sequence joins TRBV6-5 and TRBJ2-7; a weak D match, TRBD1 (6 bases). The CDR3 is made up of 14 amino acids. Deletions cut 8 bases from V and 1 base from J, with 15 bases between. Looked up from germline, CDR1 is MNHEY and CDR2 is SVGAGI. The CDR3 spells CASLRGITSYEQYF. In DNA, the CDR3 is TGTGCCAGCCTCAGGGGAATAACGTCCTACGAGCAGTACTTC.

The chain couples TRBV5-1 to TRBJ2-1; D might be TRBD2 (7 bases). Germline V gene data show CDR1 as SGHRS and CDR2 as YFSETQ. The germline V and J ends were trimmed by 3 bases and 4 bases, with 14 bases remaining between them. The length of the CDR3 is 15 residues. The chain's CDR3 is CASSSGGLSYNEQFF. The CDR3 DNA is TGCGCCAGCAGCTCCGGGGGGCTATCTTACAATGAGCAGTTCTTC.